The sequence of this T cell receptor (beta chain) was determined in a study of monozygotic twins with inflammatory bowel disease (dated by TCRdb to the late 2010s). With respect to the entire study: The full study comprised 28 monozygotic twin pairs: nine German pairs (four IBD-concordant, five IBD-discordant) and 19 IBD-discordant Danish pairs. Disease-associated traits were sought mainly through comparisons between IBD patients and their genetically identical healthy co-twins within discordant pairs. Each individual had, on average, about 151 000 unique TCRalpha sequences and 181 000 unique TCRbeta sequences available for analysis.

Paper-wide results and their limitations: Compared with healthy twins, IBD patients shared fewer clonotypes with other individuals, and the difference was most pronounced in patients with signs of disease activity. Repertoire similarity did not differ between concordant and discordant twins, possibly due to limited statistical power. TCRbeta repertoire diversity, by inverse Simpson index, was decreased in IBD patients compared with their healthy co-twins. The analysis was unable to tell apart different T cell subtypes. No single strong signal or clonotype linked to IBD turned up in the results, so the idea that one exists was not supported. Background noise and inter-individual variability may have been introduced into the repertoires by the differing immunosuppressive treatments among patients.

The library was built by means of 5' RACE. The input for every TCR library was 3,500 to 4,500 ng of total RNA. For each sample, cDNA synthesis was carried out in eight separate reactions using SMARTScribe reverse transcriptase. During cDNA synthesis, unique molecular identifiers containing a 6-nucleotide sample barcode were introduced by template switching. Two nested PCRs of roughly 16 and 10 cycles amplified the TCRalpha and TCRbeta cDNA, and bead purification followed each PCR. Before amplification, cDNA was treated with uracil DNA-glycosylase and purified using the QIAquick PCR purification kit. The second PCR was the step at which Illumina TruSeq-compatible adapters and sample-specific barcodes were added. TapeStation and Qubit were used to check library quality and concentration, and 5 ng of each library was pooled. Pooled libraries were sequenced on an Illumina HiSeq2500 single-index Rapid Run with 2 x 100 bp reads and custom sequencing primers. As for the original processing: UMI-based consensus assembly with MiGEC version 1.2.6 was used to correct PCR and sequencing errors. V(D)J alignment, clonotype assembly and CDR3 extraction were performed with MiXCR version 2.1.1. Normalisation of gene usage, clonotype sharing and MAIT/NKT TCR abundance was achieved by analysing the top 1000, 10 000 and 20 000 clonotypes per sample. Diversity was computed as the inverse Simpson index with the vegan R package after downsampling to 27 000 UMIs. Paired Mann-Whitney U tests on discordant twin pairs were used, with Benjamini-Hochberg multiple-testing correction. TCRdb reanalyzed the reads, keeping one entry per CDR3 protein sequence and omitting DNA. These V and J calls originate from TCRdb's pipeline instead of the authors' own analysis. The record for this sample contains about 300,000 distinct CDR3 sequences. The leading ten clones occupy about 5% of the sample.

The germline V gene gives CDR1 as SGHTA and CDR2 as FQGTGA. CDR3 length: 16 amino acids, cysteine to phenylalanine. DNA is not recorded here. From each donor, an approximately 2.5 ml peripheral blood sample was collected into PAXgene tubes and kept at -80 degrees C. Without T cell sorting, total RNA was isolated from whole blood using the PAXgene blood miRNA kit on an automated QIAcube. Deep TCRalpha and TCRbeta repertoire profiling with unique molecular barcoding was performed on peripheral blood of monozygotic twin pairs concordant or discordant for inflammatory bowel disease. For every twin pair, smoking habits were documented, and each individual was categorised as a current, former or never smoker. Concerning this clonotype itself: The antigen it recognizes is unknown.

Sequencing was performed on blood. The V gene is TRBV7-3 and the J gene is TRBJ2-3; the TCRdb D gene call, TRBD1, has no DNA to confirm it. The sequence was obtained from a human donor with ulcerative colitis or Crohn's disease, or a healthy co-twin of an affected twin (not recorded which). This receptor carries the CDR3 CASSPGAGVDTDTQYF.